These T cell receptor beta chains were read from a single sample in a study of control samples from healthy donors and cancer patients. Clones were read by immunoSEQ multiplex PCR, and TCRdb kept only the in-frame ones, dropping some. The table has about 180,000 clones, roughly 92% seen once. The sequenced sample was blood. The receptors derive from a man younger than 45 in good health. Each CDR3 is given with its conserved first and last residue. Fields, in order: clone size, D gene, J gene, V gene, CDR3 DNA, CDR3 protein. The D gene is left open where the match is weak. Only part of the rows carry a size: once, few, many, or a class if the clone is expanded.

clone size: .; D gene: .; J gene: TRBJ1-3; V gene: TRBV6-6; CDR3 DNA: TGTGCCAGCAGTCCCCGGGGGGAAGGGAACACCATATATTTT; CDR3 protein: CASSPRGEGNTIYF
clone size: .; D gene: TRBD1; J gene: TRBJ1-1; V gene: TRBV16; CDR3 DNA: TGTGCCAGCAGCCATGGACAGGGGGGAGCTGAAGCTTTCTTT; CDR3 protein: CASSHGQGGAEAFF
clone size: .; D gene: .; J gene: TRBJ1-6; V gene: TRBV11-2; CDR3 DNA: TGTGCCAGCAGCTTAGGGGGTTACGCTTCACCCCTCCACTTT; CDR3 protein: CASSLGGYASPLHF
clone size: .; D gene: .; J gene: TRBJ2-2; V gene: TRBV5-1; CDR3 DNA: TGCGCCAGCAGCTTGGCCTTGGGGGCCGGGGAGCTGTTTTTT; CDR3 protein: CASSLALGAGELFF
clone size: .; D gene: .; J gene: TRBJ2-5; V gene: TRBV5-4; CDR3 DNA: TGTGCCAGCAGCAGGACCGGAGAGACCCAGTACTTC; CDR3 protein: CASSRTGETQYF
clone size: .; D gene: .; J gene: TRBJ1-5; V gene: TRBV19; CDR3 DNA: TGTGCCAGTAGTAATCTCCCTGGCAATCAGCCCCAGCATTTT; CDR3 protein: CASSNLPGNQPQHF
clone size: .; D gene: TRBD1; J gene: TRBJ1-2; V gene: TRBV5-8; CDR3 DNA: TGTGCCAGCAGCAAGCAGACAGGGCTACTTAACTATGGCTACACCTTC; CDR3 protein: CASSKQTGLLNYGYTF
clone size: .; D gene: TRBD2; J gene: TRBJ2-5; V gene: TRBV15; CDR3 DNA: TGTGCCACCAGCAGAGAACTAGCGGGGGGGGAGACCCAGTACTTC; CDR3 protein: CATSRELAGGETQYF
clone size: .; D gene: .; J gene: TRBJ1-5; V gene: TRBV30; CDR3 DNA: TGTGCCTGGAGTGTTGGGACATATAGCAATCAGCCCCAGCATTTT; CDR3 protein: CAWSVGTYSNQPQHF
clone size: .; D gene: .; J gene: TRBJ2-7; V gene: TRBV6-2/TRBV6-3; CDR3 DNA: TGTGCCAGCAGTTATCGGCAGGACGAGCAGTACTTC; CDR3 protein: CASSYRQDEQYF
clone size: .; D gene: TRBD1; J gene: TRBJ1-1; V gene: TRBV30; CDR3 DNA: TGTGCCTGGACCTTCAGGGGGTGGAGAACTGAAGCTTTCTTT; CDR3 protein: CAWTFRGWRTEAFF
clone size: few; D gene: TRBD2; J gene: TRBJ2-7; V gene: TRBV11-2; CDR3 DNA: TGTGCCAGCAGCTTCGGGACTAGCGGCTACGAGCAGTACTTC; CDR3 protein: CASSFGTSGYEQYF
clone size: .; D gene: .; J gene: TRBJ1-1; V gene: TRBV6-5; CDR3 DNA: TGTGCCAGCAGTTACTCTCGGTTGACGGGGACTGAAGCTTTCTTT; CDR3 protein: CASSYSRLTGTEAFF
clone size: .; D gene: TRBD2; J gene: TRBJ2-5; V gene: TRBV9; CDR3 DNA: TGTGCCAGCAGCTTCCCTGGGTGGCGGGAGGGCCCCCAAGAGACCCAGTACTTC; CDR3 protein: CASSFPGWREGPQETQYF
clone size: .; D gene: TRBD1; J gene: TRBJ1-4; V gene: TRBV18; CDR3 DNA: TGTGCCAGCTCACCGCCCCGGACAGGGGGCTCTAATGAAAAACTGTTTTTT; CDR3 protein: CASSPPRTGGSNEKLFF
clone size: .; D gene: .; J gene: TRBJ1-1; V gene: TRBV25-1; CDR3 DNA: TGTGCCAGCAGTAGGAGGGGGACTCGTATCACTGAAGCTTTCTTT; CDR3 protein: CASSRRGTRITEAFF
clone size: .; D gene: .; J gene: TRBJ2-7; V gene: TRBV24-1; CDR3 DNA: TGTGCCACCAGTGATTTTATCAGGCCGCAAGGGGCCTACGAGCAGTACTTC; CDR3 protein: CATSDFIRPQGAYEQYF
clone size: .; D gene: TRBD1; J gene: TRBJ1-1; V gene: TRBV5-5; CDR3 DNA: TGTGCCAGCAGCTCTCGGACAGGGAGCGGGACTGAAGCTTTCTTT; CDR3 protein: CASSSRTGSGTEAFF
clone size: .; D gene: .; J gene: TRBJ2-1; V gene: TRBV14; CDR3 DNA: TGTGCCAGCAGCCAAGCTCTGGAATATGAGCAGTTCTTC; CDR3 protein: CASSQALEYEQFF
clone size: .; D gene: TRBD1; J gene: TRBJ2-7; V gene: TRBV6-6; CDR3 DNA: TGTGCCAGCACCTACGGACAGGGGTTCACCTACGAGCAGTACTTC; CDR3 protein: CASTYGQGFTYEQYF
clone size: .; D gene: .; J gene: TRBJ1-2; V gene: TRBV2; CDR3 DNA: TGTGCCAGCAGTGGGGCACAGGGTCTCAAAAGCTACACCTTC; CDR3 protein: CASSGAQGLKSYTF
clone size: .; D gene: .; J gene: TRBJ1-1; V gene: TRBV24-1; CDR3 DNA: TGTGCCACCAGGGAGGGCACTGAAGCTTTCTTT; CDR3 protein: CATREGTEAFF
clone size: .; D gene: TRBD2; J gene: TRBJ2-5; V gene: TRBV5-4; CDR3 DNA: TGTGCCAGCAGCTTGGGACTAGCGGGAGGAGAGACCCAGTACTTC; CDR3 protein: CASSLGLAGGETQYF
clone size: .; D gene: TRBD1; J gene: TRBJ2-7; V gene: TRBV6-5; CDR3 DNA: TGTGCCAGCAGTTACCAAAGACAGGGAAACGAGCAGTACTTC; CDR3 protein: CASSYQRQGNEQYF
clone size: .; D gene: .; J gene: TRBJ1-2; V gene: TRBV5-6; CDR3 DNA: TGTGCCAGCAGCTTGGGGGGCAGGGACCATGGCTACACCTTC; CDR3 protein: CASSLGGRDHGYTF
clone size: .; D gene: .; J gene: TRBJ1-3; V gene: TRBV27; CDR3 DNA: TGTGCCAGCAGTTTATTCGGGGGAGGGAACACCATATATTTT; CDR3 protein: CASSLFGGGNTIYF